This TCR beta chain was documented in a study of shared clonotypes between healthy human individuals. Using immunoSEQ multiplex PCR, the repertoire was profiled, and TCRdb retains in-frame clones only, with some absent. This table holds about a million clones, 60% to 80% found once. CDR1 is MNHEY and CDR2 is SMNVEV in the germline V gene (reference sequence). The CDR3 totals 15 residues. The V end was cut by 6 bases, the J end by 0 bases, with 14 bases between. This clone appeared once. The clonotype comes from a man between 18 and 35 years old in good health. Some clones in this sample may be carry-over from other donors' samples. The chain couples TRBV27 to TRBJ1-2, with a possible D match to TRBD1 (5 bases). The sample comprised memory CD4+ T cells from PBMCs. Regarding subset: CD45RA-negative fraction. The CDR3 DNA is TGTGCCAGCAGCCAGGGCAGCGCCCCTAACTATGGCTACACCTTC. It yields the protein CASSQGSAPNYGYTF.